This TCR beta chain was sequenced for a study of OX40 agonist ivuxolimab in advanced cancers. In the study overall: Patients were given ivuxolimab, an antibody that agonizes OX40 (CD134).

Only in-frame clones appear in the TCRdb table, and some are missing; sequencing was by immunoSEQ multiplex PCR. The sample includes approximately 90,000 clones, 70% to 90% of them seen just once. Autoimmune disease history or systemic immunosuppression disqualified patients. Germline-derived CDR1 and CDR2 are SGDLS and YYNGEE. This CDR3 is 15 amino acids long. The germline V and J ends were trimmed by 0 bases and 9 bases, with 16 bases remaining between them. The source material was CD4+ or CD8+ T cells sorted from blood, sampled in a trial of the OX40 agonist ivuxolimab. The clonotype was recovered from an adult with an advanced solid tumor such as melanoma, head and neck, liver or kidney cancer. The chain recombines TRBV9 with TRBJ2-1, with D perhaps assigned TRBD1 or TRBD2 (5 bases each). The CDR3 is CASSVGDFPGAEQFF. The CDR3 bases are TGTGCCAGCAGCGTAGGAGACTTCCCCGGGGCTGAGCAGTTCTTC.